This paragraph reports one T cell receptor (beta chain). This CDR3 has 17 residues. CDR1 is ENHRY, CDR2 SYGVKD, per germline. Trimming removed 0 bases from V and 4 bases from J; junction bases left unmatched: 5. These data are taken from a study of identifying expanded T cells in peripheral blood. The assay was immunoSEQ multiplex PCR, and TCRdb's table has in-frame clones only and misses some. The table shows approximately 85,000 clones, with approximately 84% occurring only once. This sequence originates from a person aged 18 to 70 in good health. V and J are TRBV10-3 and TRBJ2-3, with TRBD1 matching over 12 bases. Source material: blood. The CDR3 protein is CAISESAGTGGADTQYF. In DNA, the CDR3 is TGTGCCATCAGTGAGTCGGCCGGGACAGGGGGCGCAGATACGCAGTATTTT.